These 2 T cell receptor beta chains came from one sample sequenced in a study of blood T cells in healthy people across ages. Then a second PCR, running roughly 7 to 11 cycles, was carried out with a sample-barcoded 5' primer and a J-beta primer mix. TCRdb passed the 5' RACE reads through MiXCR, listing each CDR3 protein once. The table includes around 1,000,000 distinct CDR3 sequences, about 25% detected once. These data were likewise used in another study, on T cells of mothers and their children.

The specimen sequenced was blood. These receptors all come from a girl aged 2-10 years in good health.

This sequence joins TRBV7-9 and TRBJ2-7; D may match TRBD1 or TRBD2 (5 bases each). Germline V lookup: CDR1 SEHNR, CDR2 FQNEAQ (reference sequence). Deletions cut 5 bases from V and 11 bases from J, with 13 bases between. This CDR3 spans 11 amino acids. The CDR3 nucleotides read TGTGCCAGCAGCGATTGGGACCGTGAGTACTTC. The encoded protein is CASSDWDREYF.

As to this clonotype: Compared with germline, one end of the junction differs, possibly owing to a read error. The CDR3 region has the DNA TGTGCCAGCAGTGATGGTTGGGCAGGGGCGGTCTTC. Translation gives CASSDGWAGAVF. The rearrangement links TRBV2 to TRBJ2-1; tentatively, D is TRBD1 (6 bases). CDR1 is SNHLY and CDR2 is FYNNEI in the germline V gene. The CDR3 length is 12 residues. The variable domain in full, with the rest retrieved from reference TRBV2 and TRBJ2-1, is EPEVTQTPSHQVTQMGQEVILRCVPISNHLYFYWYRQILGQKVEFLVSFYNNEISEKSEIFDDQFSVERPDGSNFTLKIRSTKLEDSAMYFCASSDGWAGAVFGPGTRLTVL.